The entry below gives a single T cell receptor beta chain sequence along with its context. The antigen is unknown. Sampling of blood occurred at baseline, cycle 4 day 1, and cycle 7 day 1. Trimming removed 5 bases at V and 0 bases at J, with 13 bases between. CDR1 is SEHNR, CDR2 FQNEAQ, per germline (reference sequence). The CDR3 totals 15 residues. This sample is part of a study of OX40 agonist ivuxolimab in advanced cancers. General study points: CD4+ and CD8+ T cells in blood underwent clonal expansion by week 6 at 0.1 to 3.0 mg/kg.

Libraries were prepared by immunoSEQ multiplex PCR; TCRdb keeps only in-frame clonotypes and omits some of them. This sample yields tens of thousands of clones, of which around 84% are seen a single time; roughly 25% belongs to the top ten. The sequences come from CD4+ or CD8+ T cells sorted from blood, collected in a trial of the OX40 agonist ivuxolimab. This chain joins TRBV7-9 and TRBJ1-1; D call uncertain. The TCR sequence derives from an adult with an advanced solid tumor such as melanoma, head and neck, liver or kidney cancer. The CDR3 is CASSQTARMNTEAFF. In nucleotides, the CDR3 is TGTGCCAGCAGCCAAACCGCCAGAATGAACACTGAAGCTTTCTTT. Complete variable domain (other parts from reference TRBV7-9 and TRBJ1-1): DTGVSQNPRHKITKRGQNVTFRCDPISEHNRLYWYRQTLGQGPEFLTYFQNEAQLEKSRLLSDRFSAERPKGSFSTLEIQRTEQGDSAMYLCASSQTARMNTEAFFGQGTRLTVV.